Shown below are 28 T cell receptor beta chains from a single sample sequenced in a study of T cell changes during pregnancy in multiple sclerosis. Generated by immunoSEQ multiplex PCR, the TCRdb table keeps only in-frame clones and is missing some. This repertoire shows over 70,000 clones, 90% to 95% found once; its top ten account for approximately 4.7%. This sample comprised peripheral blood, obtained in the first trimester of pregnancy. The receptors were sampled from a female donor with multiple sclerosis, enrolled in a pregnancy study.

The chain recombines TRBV28 with TRBJ1-5; TRBD1 is a possible D gene (5 bases). This CDR3 has 14 amino acids. CDR1 and CDR2 from the germline V gene are MDHEN and SYDVKM. Trimming stripped 10 bases from V and 2 bases from J, with 15 bases between. The CDR3 DNA reads TGTGCCACCACGGGGGGGACGGGCAATCAGCCCCAGCATTTT. Its protein product is CATTGGTGNQPQHF.

The V gene is TRBV5-8, the J gene TRBJ2-5; TRBD2 matches at 11 bases. V shed 0 bases, J shed 0 bases, and the junction held 10 bases outside the gene matches. CDR3 length: 19 residues. CDR1 and CDR2 (germline): SGHTS, YDEGEE. The CDR3 DNA reads TGTGCCAGCAGCTTGGGACTAGCGGGGAGAAGCGAGTACCAAGAGACCCAGTACTTC. This translates into CASSLGLAGRSEYQETQYF.

The V gene is TRBV5-4, the J gene TRBJ1-2, with D perhaps TRBD1 (6 bases). The CDR3 extends over 12 amino acids. Deletions cut 7 bases from V and 2 bases from J, with 9 bases between. Germline V CDR1 and CDR2: SGHNT, YYREEE (reference sequence). The CDR3: CASGTPNYGYTF. The CDR3 nucleotides read TGTGCCAGCGGGACACCGAACTATGGCTACACCTTC.

The genes are TRBV5-6 and TRBJ2-1; D is possibly TRBD2 (7 bases). V was cut by 4 bases and J by 7 bases, with 21 bases left in between. The CDR3 loop spans 16 amino acids. The germline CDR1 and CDR2 sequences are SGHDT and YYEEEE. CDR3 nucleotides: TGTGCCAGCAGCGATCTTGGGTGGGGGGGCCGTAATGAGCAGTTCTTC. This encodes CASSDLGWGGRNEQFF.

The rearrangement links TRBV4-2 to TRBJ2-5, with 7 bases identical to TRBD2. CDR3 length equals 16 residues. Germline values: CDR1 LGHNA, CDR2 YNFKEQ. Trimming removed 2 bases from V and 2 bases from J; junction bases left unmatched: 8. CDR3 amino acids: CASSQYPRGVQETQYF. For the CDR3, the DNA is TGTGCCAGCAGCCAATACCCTCGGGGGGTGCAAGAGACCCAGTACTTC.

The V gene is TRBV14, the J gene TRBJ2-7; D unclear. Germline V gene sequence: CDR1 SGHDN, CDR2 FVKESK. V was cut by 1 base and J by 3 bases, with 13 bases left in between. CDR3 size: 15 residues. The CDR3 DNA reads TGTGCCAGCAGCCAAGGATTCGGCACGGGCTACGAGCAGTACTTC. Its protein product is CASSQGFGTGYEQYF.

The chain combines TRBV6-5 with TRBJ1-2; 8 bases match TRBD1. J lost 4 bases, V lost 6 bases, and 7 bases had no gene match. The V gene's germline CDR1 is MNHEY and CDR2 SVGAGI. The CDR3 is 14 residues long. The CDR3 region is CASSGDRRTYGYTF. In nucleotides, the CDR3 is TGTGCCAGCAGCGGGGACAGGCGAACCTATGGCTACACCTTC.

The J gene is TRBJ2-3, the V gene TRBV29-1; 7 nucleotides align to TRBD2. V shed 4 bases, J shed 0 bases, and the junction held 4 bases outside the gene matches. Looked up from germline, CDR1 is SQVTM and CDR2 is ANQGSEA. The CDR3 has 14 amino acids. CDR3 bases: TGCAGCGTTGCCGGGGGGACTAGCACAGATACGCAGTATTTT. Translating gives CSVAGGTSTDTQYF.

This clone was recorded only once. The chain combines TRBV25-1 with TRBJ1-2; 9 nucleotides align to TRBD1. Trimming removed 4 bases from V and 10 bases from J; junction bases left unmatched: 7. Germline CDR1 and CDR2: MGHDK and SYGVNS. The CDR3 sequence is 13 residues long. The CDR3 nucleotides are TGTGCCAGCAGTGTGGGGACAGGGAATGTCTACACCTTC. Translation gives CASSVGTGNVYTF.

V is TRBV6-5 and J is TRBJ2-1, with D maybe TRBD2 (7 bases). The V gene's germline CDR1 is MNHEY and CDR2 SVGAGI. The CDR3 consists of 15 residues. Deletions cut 7 bases from V and 7 bases from J, with 20 bases between. CDR3 sequence reads: CASTREGGDQNEQFF. The CDR3 nucleotides are TGTGCCAGCACACGCGAGGGGGGGGATCAAAATGAGCAGTTCTTC.

This chain uses TRBV10-3 with TRBJ1-2, with TRBD1 matching over 7 bases. CDR1 is ENHRY, CDR2 SYGVKD, per germline. Losses at the gene ends were 4 bases for V and 8 bases for J; bases not matched to a gene: 4. The CDR3 has 12 amino acids. CDR3 bases: TGTGCCATCAGTGGGACAGGTGACGGCTACACCTTC. This sequence encodes CAISGTGDGYTF.

This rearrangement joins TRBV10-3 to TRBJ2-7, with TRBD1 as a possible D gene (6 bases). CDR3 length: 13 amino acids. Per germline, CDR1 ENHRY and CDR2 SYGVKD. The V and J ends lost 6 bases and 0 bases respectively, with 9 bases between them. In nucleotides, the CDR3 is TGTGCCATCAGAAACAGGGTCTCCTACGAGCAGTACTTC. Its protein is CAIRNRVSYEQYF.

This clone was recorded once. This rearrangement joins TRBV7-9 to TRBJ1-3; D gene uncertain. Germline CDR1 reads SEHNR; CDR2 reads FQNEAQ (reference sequence). This CDR3 contains 15 residues. V dropped 4 bases and J dropped 1 base, with 11 bases sitting between them. CDR3: CASSYATGSGNTIYF. Written as DNA, the CDR3 is TGTGCCAGCAGCTACGCCACGGGTTCTGGAAACACCATATATTTT.

The V call is TRBV2, the J call TRBJ1-4, with 8 nucleotides matching TRBD1. In germline, CDR1 is SNHLY, CDR2 FYNNEI. CDR3 length equals 15 residues. The ends lost 7 bases at V and 4 bases at J; junction bases unmatched: 8. DNA of the CDR3: TGTGCCAGCAATCGTAGGGGACAGGTTAATGAAAAACTGTTTTTT. The encoded protein is CASNRRGQVNEKLFF.

The chain joins TRBV4-1 to TRBJ2-1; 15 positions agree with TRBD2. CDR1 is MGHRA, CDR2 YSYEKL, per germline. Unmatched junction bases numbered 4, after V lost 1 base and J lost 9 bases. This CDR3 is 16 amino acids long. CDR3 coding DNA: TGCGCCAGCAGCCAAGGGACTAGCGGGGGGGCAAGTGAGCAGTTCTTC. Encoded protein: CASSQGTSGGASEQFF.

The chain is built from TRBV5-1 and TRBJ2-5, with TRBD2 as a possible D gene (6 bases). The CDR3 spans 16 residues. In germline, CDR1 is SGHRS, CDR2 YFSETQ. Deletions cut 4 bases from V and 1 base from J, with 17 bases between. This chain's CDR3 is CASSGPGGSGQETQYF. The CDR3 DNA reads as TGCGCCAGCAGCGGACCCGGGGGTAGCGGCCAAGAGACCCAGTACTTC.

This clone was detected only once. The chain has TRBV27 and TRBJ1-5; possibly TRBD1 for D (6 bases). The CDR3 extends over 16 amino acids. Germline-derived CDR1 and CDR2 are MNHEY and SMNVEV (reference sequence). V lost 4 bases and J 0 bases, leaving 13 bases between the germline ends. CDR3 residues: CASSSLQGNSNQPQHF. The CDR3 nucleotides read TGTGCCAGCAGTTCACTCCAGGGGAATAGCAATCAGCCCCAGCATTTT.

The genes are TRBV9 and TRBJ1-2; 9 nucleotides line up with TRBD1. V lost 3 bases to trimming and J lost 4 bases; unmatched junction nucleotides: 10. Per germline, CDR1 SGDLS and CDR2 YYNGEE. The CDR3 contains 16 residues. The CDR3 loop is CASSDPGTGNAYGYTF. CDR3 DNA sequence: TGTGCCAGCAGCGACCCCGGGACAGGGAATGCCTATGGCTACACCTTC.

A remark on this clone: Other DNA sequences of this sample code for an identical CDR3. V and J are TRBV6-6 and TRBJ1-5; D uncertain. With 6 bases removed from V and 4 bases from J, the gap between germline ends came to 4 bases. This CDR3 spans 11 amino acids. Germline CDR1 and CDR2: MNHNY and SVGAGI (reference sequence). Written as DNA, the CDR3 is TGTGCCAGCAGCCCAAATCAGCCCCAGCATTTT. Protein sequence: CASSPNQPQHF.

This rearrangement joins TRBV29-1 to TRBJ2-7; the D gene is possibly TRBD2 (6 bases). The germline V and J ends were trimmed by 6 bases and 7 bases, with 19 bases remaining between them. Germline CDR1 reads SQVTM; CDR2 reads ANQGSEA. The CDR3 extends over 13 amino acids. The CDR3 region has the DNA TGCAGCGTGGAACCGGGAGAACCTGGGGAGCAGTACTTC. Translated, it gives CSVEPGEPGEQYF.

This clone was seen only once. The rearrangement uses TRBV6-5 and TRBJ2-7, with TRBD1 identical over 8 bases. CDR1 MNHEY and CDR2 SVGAGI come from the germline V gene. The CDR3 consists of 14 residues. Trimming took 6 bases from V and 4 from J; bases not matched to a gene: 8. The CDR3 sequence is CASRKGQGSYEQYF. CDR3 in DNA: TGTGCCAGCAGAAAAGGACAGGGAAGTTACGAGCAGTACTTC.

This clone was seen once. Other DNA sequences in the sample encode the same CDR3. This chain connects TRBV4-1 to TRBJ2-7, with TRBD2 matching over 10 bases. This CDR3 is built from 15 residues. The J segment lost 4 bases and the V segment lost 6 bases, leaving 9 bases of the junction unmatched. Per germline, CDR1 MGHRA and CDR2 YSYEKL. The CDR3 loop is CASSPLVAGGYEQYF. The CDR3 DNA reads TGCGCCAGCAGTCCCTTGGTAGCGGGGGGATACGAGCAGTACTTC.

The chain combines TRBV21-1 with TRBJ1-2. TRBV21-1 counts as a pseudogene. The CDR3 length is 14 residues. CDR3 bases: TGTGCCAGCAGCAAAGGCCTACGGGGGTATGGCTACACCTTC. This sequence encodes CASSKGLRGYGYTF.

J is TRBJ1-3 and V is TRBV29-1; no reliable D call. This CDR3 is 13 amino acids long. Germline V lookup: CDR1 SQVTM, CDR2 ANQGSEA. The V end lost 4 bases, the J end lost 1 base, and 8 bases lay between the germline ends. CDR3 DNA: TGCAGCGTTGCGGTAGTGTCTGGAAACACCATATATTTT. Translated, it gives CSVAVVSGNTIYF. Supplemented by reference TRBV29-1 and TRBJ1-3, the full variable domain reads SAVISQKPSRDICQRGTSLTIQCQVDSQVTMMFWYRQQPGQSLTLIATANQGSEATYESGFVIDKFPISRPNLTFSTLTVSNMSPEDSSIYLCSVAVVSGNTIYFGEGSWLTVV.

This clone has just one count. J is TRBJ1-2 and V is TRBV7-9; D possibly corresponds to TRBD1 (5 bases). This CDR3 comprises 13 residues. The V end was cut by 5 bases, the J end by 4 bases, with 11 bases between. Germline V gene lookup returns CDR1 SEHNR and CDR2 FQNEAQ (reference sequence). As DNA, the CDR3 is TGTGCCAGCAGCCTCGACAGCTCCTATGGCTACACCTTC. Translated: CASSLDSSYGYTF.

J is TRBJ2-7 and V is TRBV30; D may be TRBD1 (5 bases). V dropped 4 bases and J dropped 4 bases, with 17 bases sitting between them. This CDR3 spans 14 amino acids. Germline values: CDR1 GTSNPN, CDR2 SVGIG (reference sequence). The CDR3 is CAWTPQPGKYEQYF. CDR3 DNA sequence: TGTGCCTGGACCCCCCAGCCAGGGAAGTACGAGCAGTACTTC.

V is TRBV15 and J is TRBJ2-6, with TRBD1 identical over 8 bases. The V gene end was trimmed by 0 bases and the J gene end by 4 bases; junction bases not matched to a gene: 11. The CDR3 covers 19 residues. The V gene's germline CDR1 is LNHNV and CDR2 YYDKDF (reference sequence). The CDR3 DNA reads as TGTGCCACCAGCAGAGACATTCGAGACAGGGGTTCGGGGGCCAACGTCCTGACTTTC. Translating it yields CATSRDIRDRGSGANVLTF.

The chain has TRBV7-3 and TRBJ1-6; no reliable D call. CDR3 length equals 15 residues. Germline CDR1 reads SGHTA; CDR2 reads FQGTGA. Trimming took off 5 bases at V and 7 bases at J, with 15 bases between the two ends. The CDR3 loop reads CASSPPDGRNSPLHF. CDR3 DNA: TGTGCCAGCAGCCCCCCAGACGGGAGGAATTCACCCCTCCACTTT.